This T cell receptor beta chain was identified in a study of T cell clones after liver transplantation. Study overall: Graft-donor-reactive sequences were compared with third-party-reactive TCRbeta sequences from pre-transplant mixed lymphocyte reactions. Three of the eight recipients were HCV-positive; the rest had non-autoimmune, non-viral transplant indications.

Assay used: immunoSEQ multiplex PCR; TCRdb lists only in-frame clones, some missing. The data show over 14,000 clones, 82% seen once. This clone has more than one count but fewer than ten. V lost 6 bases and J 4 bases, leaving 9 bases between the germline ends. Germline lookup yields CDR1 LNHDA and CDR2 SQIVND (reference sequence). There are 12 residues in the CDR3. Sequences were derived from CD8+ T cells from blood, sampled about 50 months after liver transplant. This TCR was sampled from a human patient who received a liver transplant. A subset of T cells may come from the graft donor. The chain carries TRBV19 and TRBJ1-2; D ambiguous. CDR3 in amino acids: CASSPSGYGYTF. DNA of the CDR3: TGTGCCAGTAGCCCTTCTGGCTATGGCTACACCTTC.